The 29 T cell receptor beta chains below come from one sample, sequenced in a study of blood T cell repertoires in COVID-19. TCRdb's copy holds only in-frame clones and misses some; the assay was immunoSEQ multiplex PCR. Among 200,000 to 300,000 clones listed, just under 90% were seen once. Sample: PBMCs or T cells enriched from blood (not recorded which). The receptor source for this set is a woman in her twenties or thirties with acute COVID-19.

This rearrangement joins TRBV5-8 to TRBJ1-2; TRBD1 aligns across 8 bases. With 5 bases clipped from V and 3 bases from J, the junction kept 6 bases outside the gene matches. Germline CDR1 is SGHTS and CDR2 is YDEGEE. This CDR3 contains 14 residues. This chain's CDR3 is CASSPGTGYYGYTF. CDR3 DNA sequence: TGTGCCAGCAGTCCCGGGACAGGCTACTATGGCTACACCTTC.

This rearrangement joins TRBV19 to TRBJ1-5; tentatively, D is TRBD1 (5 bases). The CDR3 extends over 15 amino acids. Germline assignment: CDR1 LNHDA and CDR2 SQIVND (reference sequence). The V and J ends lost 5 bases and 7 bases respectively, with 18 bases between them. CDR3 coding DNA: TGTGCCAGTAGTGGTGGGGCAGGGATTGTCCAGCCCCAGCATTTT. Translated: CASSGGAGIVQPQHF.

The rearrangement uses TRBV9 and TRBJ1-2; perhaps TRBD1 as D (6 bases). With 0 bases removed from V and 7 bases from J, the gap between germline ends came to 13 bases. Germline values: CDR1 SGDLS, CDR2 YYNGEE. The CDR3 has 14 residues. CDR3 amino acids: CASSVAHREGGYTF. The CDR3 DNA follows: TGTGCCAGCAGCGTAGCCCACAGGGAGGGTGGCTACACCTTC.

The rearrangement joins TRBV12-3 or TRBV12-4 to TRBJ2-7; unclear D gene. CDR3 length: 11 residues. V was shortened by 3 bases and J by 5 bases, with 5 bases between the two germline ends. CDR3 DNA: TGTGCCAGCAGTTTTCTACACGAGCAGTACTTC. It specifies CASSFLHEQYF.

CDR3 region: CASSVGLAGAQDNEQFF. The DNA of the CDR3 is TGCGCCAGCAGCGTGGGACTAGCGGGGGCCCAAGACAATGAGCAGTTCTTC. This chain uses TRBV5-1 with TRBJ2-1; 14 nucleotides agree with TRBD2. The J segment lost 5 bases and the V segment lost 4 bases, leaving 8 bases of the junction unmatched. The CDR3 sequence is 17 residues long. CDR1 is SGHRS and CDR2 is YFSETQ in the germline V gene.

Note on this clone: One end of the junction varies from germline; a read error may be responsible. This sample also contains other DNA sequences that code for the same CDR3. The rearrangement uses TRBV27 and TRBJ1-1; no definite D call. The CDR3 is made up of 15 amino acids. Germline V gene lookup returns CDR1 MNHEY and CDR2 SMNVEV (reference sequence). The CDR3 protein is CASSLSNQVNTEAFF. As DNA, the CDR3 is TGTGCCAGCAGTCTATCGAACCAGGTGAACACTGAAGCTTTCTTT.

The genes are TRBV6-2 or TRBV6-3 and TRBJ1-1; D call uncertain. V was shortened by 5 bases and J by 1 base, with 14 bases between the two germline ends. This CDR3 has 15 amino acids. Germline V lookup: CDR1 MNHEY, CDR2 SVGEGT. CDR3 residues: CASSPHRLWNTEAFF. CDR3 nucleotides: TGTGCCAGCAGTCCCCATCGACTTTGGAACACTGAAGCTTTCTTT.

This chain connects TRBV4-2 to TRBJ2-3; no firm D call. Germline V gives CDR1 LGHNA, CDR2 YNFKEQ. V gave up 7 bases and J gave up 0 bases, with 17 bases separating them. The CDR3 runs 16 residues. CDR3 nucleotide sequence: TGTGCCAGCACCCCTTACGTGGCGGCGAGCACAGATACGCAGTATTTT. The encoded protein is CASTPYVAASTDTQYF.

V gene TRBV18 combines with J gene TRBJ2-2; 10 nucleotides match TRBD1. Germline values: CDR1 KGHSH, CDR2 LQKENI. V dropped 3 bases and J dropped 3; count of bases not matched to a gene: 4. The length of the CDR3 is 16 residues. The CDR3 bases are TGTGCCAGCTCACCGCAGGACAGGGGGGACACCGGGGAGCTGTTTTTT. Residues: CASSPQDRGDTGELFF.

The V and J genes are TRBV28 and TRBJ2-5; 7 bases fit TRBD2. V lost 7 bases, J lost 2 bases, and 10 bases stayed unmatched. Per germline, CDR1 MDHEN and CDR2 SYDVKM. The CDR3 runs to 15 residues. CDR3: CASTLGAGEQETQYF. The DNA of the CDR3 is TGTGCCAGCACCTTAGGGGCGGGGGAGCAAGAGACCCAGTACTTC.

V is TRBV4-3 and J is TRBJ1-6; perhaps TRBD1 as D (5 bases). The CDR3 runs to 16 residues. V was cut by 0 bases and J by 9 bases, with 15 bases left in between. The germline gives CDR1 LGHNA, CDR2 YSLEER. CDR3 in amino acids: CASSQDVGQGGSPLHF. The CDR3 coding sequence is TGCGCCAGCAGCCAAGATGTTGGGCAGGGAGGTTCACCCCTCCACTTT.

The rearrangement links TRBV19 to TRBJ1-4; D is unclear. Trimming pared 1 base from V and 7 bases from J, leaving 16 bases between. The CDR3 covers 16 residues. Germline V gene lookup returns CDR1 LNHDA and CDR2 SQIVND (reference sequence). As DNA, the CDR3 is TGTGCCAGTAGTATAGCCGGAGGAGGGTCGGGTGAAAAACTGTTTTTT. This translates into CASSIAGGGSGEKLFF.

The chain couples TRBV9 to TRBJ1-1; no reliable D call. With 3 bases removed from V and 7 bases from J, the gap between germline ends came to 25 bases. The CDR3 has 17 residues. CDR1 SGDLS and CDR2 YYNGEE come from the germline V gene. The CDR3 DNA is TGTGCCAGCAGCGGAGGAGAGGTTGAGGGTGGCAGGAGTGAAGCTTTCTTT. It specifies CASSGGEVEGGRSEAFF. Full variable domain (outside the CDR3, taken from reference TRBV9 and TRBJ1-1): DSGVTQTPKHLITATGQRVTLRCSPRSGDLSVYWYQQSLDQGLQFLIQYYNGEERAKGNILERFSAQQFPDLHSELNLSSLELGDSALYFCASSGGEVEGGRSEAFFGQGTRLTVV.

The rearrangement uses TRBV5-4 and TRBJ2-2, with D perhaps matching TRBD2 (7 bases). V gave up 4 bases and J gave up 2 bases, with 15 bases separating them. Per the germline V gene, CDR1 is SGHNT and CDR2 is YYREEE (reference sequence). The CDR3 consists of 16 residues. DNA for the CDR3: TGTGCCAGCAGCCCCCTGGCGGGGGCCAACACCGGGGAGCTGTTTTTT. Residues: CASSPLAGANTGELFF.

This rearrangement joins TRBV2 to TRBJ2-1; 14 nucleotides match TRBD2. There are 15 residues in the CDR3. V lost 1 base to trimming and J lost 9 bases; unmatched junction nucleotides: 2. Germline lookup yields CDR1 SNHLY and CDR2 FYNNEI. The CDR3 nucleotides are TGTGCCAGCAGTGAAGGGGGACTAGCGGGGGTTGAGCAGTTCTTC. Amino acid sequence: CASSEGGLAGVEQFF.

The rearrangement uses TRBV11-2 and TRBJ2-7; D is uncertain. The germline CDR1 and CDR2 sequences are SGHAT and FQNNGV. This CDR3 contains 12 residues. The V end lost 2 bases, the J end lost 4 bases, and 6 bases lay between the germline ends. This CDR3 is CASSLNGYEQYF. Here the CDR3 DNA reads TGTGCCAGCAGCTTAAACGGGTACGAGCAGTACTTC. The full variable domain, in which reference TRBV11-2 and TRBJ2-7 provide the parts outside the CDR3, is EAGVAQSPRYKIIEKRQSVAFWCNPISGHATLYWYQQILGQGPKLLIQFQNNGVVDDSQLPKDRFSAERLKGVDSTLKIQPAKLEDSAVYLCASSLNGYEQYFGPGTRLTVT.

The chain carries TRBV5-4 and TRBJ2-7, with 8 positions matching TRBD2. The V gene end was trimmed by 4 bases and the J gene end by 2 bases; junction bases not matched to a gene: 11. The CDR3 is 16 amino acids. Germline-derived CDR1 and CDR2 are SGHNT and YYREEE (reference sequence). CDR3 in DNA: TGTGCCAGCAGCCCAACCGGGGGGGGGAGGGCCTACGAGCAGTACTTC. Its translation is CASSPTGGGRAYEQYF.

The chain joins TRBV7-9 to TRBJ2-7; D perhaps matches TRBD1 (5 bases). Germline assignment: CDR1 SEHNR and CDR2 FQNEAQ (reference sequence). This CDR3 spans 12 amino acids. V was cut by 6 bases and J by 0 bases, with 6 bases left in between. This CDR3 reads CASRQGSYEQYF. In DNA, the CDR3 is TGTGCCAGCAGGCAGGGCTCCTACGAGCAGTACTTC.

The CDR3 nucleotides are TGTGCCAGCAGCGTAGTGCGGGGGGGAGGTGAAGCTTTCTTT. Translating it yields CASSVVRGGGEAFF. The rearrangement uses TRBV9 and TRBJ1-1; a possible D gene is TRBD1 (5 bases). Trimming stripped 0 bases from V and 7 bases from J, with 13 bases between. The V gene's germline CDR1 is SGDLS and CDR2 YYNGEE. The CDR3 has 14 residues.

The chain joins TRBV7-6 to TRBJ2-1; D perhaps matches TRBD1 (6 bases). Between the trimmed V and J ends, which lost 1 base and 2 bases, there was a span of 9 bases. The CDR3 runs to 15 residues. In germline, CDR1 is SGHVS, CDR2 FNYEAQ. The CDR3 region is CASSLEQGPYNEQFF. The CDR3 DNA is TGTGCCAGCAGCTTAGAGCAGGGGCCCTACAATGAGCAGTTCTTC.

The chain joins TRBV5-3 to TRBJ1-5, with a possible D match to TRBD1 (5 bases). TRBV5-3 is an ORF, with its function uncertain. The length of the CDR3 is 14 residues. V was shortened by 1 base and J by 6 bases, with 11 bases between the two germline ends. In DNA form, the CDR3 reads TGTGCCAGAAGCTTGTCAGGGCCAAGTCAGCCCCAGCATTTT. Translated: CARSLSGPSQPQHF.

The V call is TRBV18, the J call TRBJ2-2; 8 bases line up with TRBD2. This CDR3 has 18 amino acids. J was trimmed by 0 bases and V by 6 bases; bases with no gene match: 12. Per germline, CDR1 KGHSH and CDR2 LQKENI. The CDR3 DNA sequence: TGTGCCAGCTCCCCCGCGCGGGGGGACCTCGCGAACACCGGGGAGCTGTTTTTT. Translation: CASSPARGDLANTGELFF.

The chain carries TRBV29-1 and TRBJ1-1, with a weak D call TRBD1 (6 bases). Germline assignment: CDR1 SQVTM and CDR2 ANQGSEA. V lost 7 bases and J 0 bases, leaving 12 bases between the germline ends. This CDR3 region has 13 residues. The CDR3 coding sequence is TGCAGCGCTTCGGACAGCCTGAACACTGAAGCTTTCTTT. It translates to CSASDSLNTEAFF.

The CDR3 is CASSFRVGDSVKNSPLHF. The CDR3 DNA follows: TGTGCCAGCAGTTTTCGGGTTGGGGACAGTGTGAAAAATTCACCCCTCCACTTT. The chain links TRBV27 to TRBJ1-6, with 7 bases fitting TRBD1. Looked up from germline, CDR1 is MNHEY and CDR2 is SMNVEV (reference sequence). This CDR3 is 18 amino acids long. The J segment lost 7 bases and the V segment lost 3 bases, leaving 15 bases of the junction unmatched.

The CDR3 spells CASSQTGHYGYTF. The DNA for the CDR3 is TGTGCCAGCAGCCAAACAGGGCACTATGGCTACACCTTC. V is TRBV5-6 and J is TRBJ1-2; possibly TRBD1 for D (6 bases). With 4 bases removed from V and 3 bases from J, the gap between germline ends came to 10 bases. This CDR3 contains 13 residues. Germline-derived CDR1 and CDR2 are SGHDT and YYEEEE. Filled out from reference TRBV5-6 and TRBJ1-2, the complete variable domain reads DAGVTQSPTHLIKTRGQQVTLRCSPKSGHDTVSWYQQALGQGPQFIFQYYEEEERQRGNFPDRFSGHQFPNYSSELNVNALLLGDSALYLCASSQTGHYGYTFGSGTRLTVV.

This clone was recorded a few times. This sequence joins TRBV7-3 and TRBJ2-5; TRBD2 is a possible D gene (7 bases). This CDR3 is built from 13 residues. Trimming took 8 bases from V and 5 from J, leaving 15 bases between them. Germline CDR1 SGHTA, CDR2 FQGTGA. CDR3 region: CASSRGDMETQYF. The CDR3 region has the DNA TGTGCCAGCTCCCGGGGGGACATGGAGACCCAGTACTTC. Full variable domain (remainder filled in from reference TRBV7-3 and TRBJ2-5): GAGVSQTPSNKVTEKGKYVELRCDPISGHTALYWYRQSLGQGPEFLIYFQGTGAADDSGLPNDRFFAVRPEGSVSTLKIQRTERGDSAVYLCASSRGDMETQYFGPGTRLLVL.

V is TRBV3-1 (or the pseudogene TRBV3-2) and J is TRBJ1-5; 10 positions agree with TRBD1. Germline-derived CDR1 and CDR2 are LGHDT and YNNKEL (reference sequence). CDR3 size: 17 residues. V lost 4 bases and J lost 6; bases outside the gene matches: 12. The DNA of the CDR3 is TGTGCCAGCAGCCCAGCCTCCGGGACAGGGGAAGGTCAGCCCCAGCATTTT. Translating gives CASSPASGTGEGQPQHF.

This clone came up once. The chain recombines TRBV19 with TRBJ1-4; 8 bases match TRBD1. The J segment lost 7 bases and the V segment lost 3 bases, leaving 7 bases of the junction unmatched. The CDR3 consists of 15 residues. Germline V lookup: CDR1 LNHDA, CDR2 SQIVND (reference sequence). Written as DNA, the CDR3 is TGTGCCAGTAGTATTGCGGCAGGGGGCAGTGAAAAACTGTTTTTT. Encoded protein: CASSIAAGGSEKLFF.

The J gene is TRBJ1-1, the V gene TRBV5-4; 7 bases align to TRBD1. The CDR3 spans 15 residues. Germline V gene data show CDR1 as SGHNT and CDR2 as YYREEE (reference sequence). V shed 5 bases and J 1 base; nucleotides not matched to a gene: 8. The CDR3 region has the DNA TGTGCCAGCAGTCTCGGACAGGATTGGAACACTGAAGCTTTCTTT. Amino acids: CASSLGQDWNTEAFF.